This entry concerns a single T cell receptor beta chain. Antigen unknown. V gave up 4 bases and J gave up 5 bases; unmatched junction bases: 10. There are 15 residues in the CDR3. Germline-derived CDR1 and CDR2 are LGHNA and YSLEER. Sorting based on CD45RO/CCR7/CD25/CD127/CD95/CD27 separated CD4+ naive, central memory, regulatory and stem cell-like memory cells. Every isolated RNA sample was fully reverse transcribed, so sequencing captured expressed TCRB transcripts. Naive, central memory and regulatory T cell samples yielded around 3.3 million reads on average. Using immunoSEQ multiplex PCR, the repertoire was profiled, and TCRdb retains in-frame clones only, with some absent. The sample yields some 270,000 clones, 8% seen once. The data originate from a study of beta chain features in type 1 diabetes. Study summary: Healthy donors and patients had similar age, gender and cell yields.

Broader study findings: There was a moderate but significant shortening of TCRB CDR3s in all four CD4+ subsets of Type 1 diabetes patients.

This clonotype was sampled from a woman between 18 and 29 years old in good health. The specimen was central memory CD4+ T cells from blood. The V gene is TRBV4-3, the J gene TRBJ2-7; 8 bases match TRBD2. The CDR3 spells CASSLRLAQMDEQYF. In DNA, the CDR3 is TGCGCCAGCAGCCTCAGACTAGCGCAGATGGACGAGCAGTACTTC.